The rows below give T cell receptor beta chains drawn from one sample of a study of blood T cell repertoires in COVID-19. Clones were sequenced by immunoSEQ multiplex PCR, and TCRdb holds only the in-frame ones, with some missing. The repertoire holds 30,000 to 40,000 clones, with 85% to 90% as singletons. Material for sequencing was peripheral blood. The origin of the receptors is a man aged 55 to 70 with active or convalescent COVID-19. CDR3s include the opening cysteine and the closing phenylalanine or tryptophan. The D gene is left open where the match is weak. The size of a clone is reported for some rows only, either as once, few or many, or as a class for expanded clones.

>TRBJ1-6|TRBD1|TRBV3-1/TRBV3-2|.
CASSHAQGGDSPLHF
TGTGCCAGCAGCCACGCACAGGGGGGAGACTCACCCCTCCACTTT
>TRBJ2-2|TRBD1|TRBV30|few
CAWSVGFTGENTGELFF
TGTGCCTGGAGTGTAGGTTTTACAGGGGAGAACACCGGGGAGCTGTTTTTT
>TRBJ1-2|.|TRBV19|.
CASSPQGNYGYTF
TGTGCCAGTTCCCCACAGGGTAACTATGGCTACACCTTC
>TRBJ2-1|TRBD2|TRBV27|once
CASSLTSGSGNEQFF
TGTGCCAGCAGTTTAACTAGCGGGAGTGGCAATGAGCAGTTCTTC
>TRBJ1-1|.|TRBV19|.
CASSWGSSATEAFF
TGTGCCAGTAGTTGGGGCAGCAGCGCCACTGAAGCTTTCTTT
>TRBJ2-2|TRBD2|TRBV5-4|.
CASSSAGGTGELFF
TGTGCCAGCAGCTCCGCGGGGGGAACCGGGGAGCTGTTTTTT
>TRBJ2-1|.|TRBV19|few
CASRTAINYNEQFF
TGTGCCAGCAGGACAGCGATAAATTACAATGAGCAGTTCTTC
>TRBJ2-2|.|TRBV4-2|.
CASSRGDGLNTGELFF
TGTGCCAGCAGCCGAGGAGATGGATTAAACACCGGGGAGCTGTTTTTT
>TRBJ1-6|TRBD1|TRBV7-9|few
CASSQGAYNSPLHF
TGTGCCAGCAGCCAGGGGGCCTATAATTCACCCCTCCACTTT
>TRBJ2-5|TRBD2|TRBV6-5|.
CASSQGLAGIQYF
TGTGCCAGCAGTCAGGGACTAGCGGGAATCCAGTACTTC
>TRBJ1-1|.|TRBV18|few
CASSPSGRSNTEAFF
TGTGCCAGCTCACCTTCCGGCAGGTCCAACACTGAAGCTTTCTTT
>TRBJ1-4|TRBD1|TRBV3-1/TRBV3-2|.
CASSQDPGGVLGKLFF
TGTGCCAGCAGCCAAGATCCAGGGGGCGTTCTTGGAAAACTGTTTTTT
>TRBJ1-3|.|TRBV20-1|.
CSASDPRGGNTIYF
TGCAGTGCTAGTGACCCAAGGGGTGGAAACACCATATATTTT
>TRBJ1-5|TRBD1|TRBV4-3|.
CASSQDLGTGNQPQHF
TGCGCCAGCAGCCAAGATCTCGGGACAGGGAATCAGCCCCAGCATTTT